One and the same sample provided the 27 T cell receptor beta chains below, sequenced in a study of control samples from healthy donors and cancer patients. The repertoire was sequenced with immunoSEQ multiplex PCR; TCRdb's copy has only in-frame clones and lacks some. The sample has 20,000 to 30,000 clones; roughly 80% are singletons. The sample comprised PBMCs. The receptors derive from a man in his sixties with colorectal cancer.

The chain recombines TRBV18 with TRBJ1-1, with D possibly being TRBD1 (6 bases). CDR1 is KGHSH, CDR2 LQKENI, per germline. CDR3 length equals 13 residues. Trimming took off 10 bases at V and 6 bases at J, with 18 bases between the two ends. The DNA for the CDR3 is TGTGCCACTCTCGGGGGCAGCAACCCTGAAGCTTTCTTT. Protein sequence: CATLGGSNPEAFF.

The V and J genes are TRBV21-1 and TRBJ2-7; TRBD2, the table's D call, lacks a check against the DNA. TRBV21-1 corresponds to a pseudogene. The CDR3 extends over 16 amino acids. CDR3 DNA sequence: TGTGCCAGCAGCAAAATGGCCAGACGTAGTCCTAGTGAGCAGTACGTC. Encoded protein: CASSKMARRSPSEQYV.

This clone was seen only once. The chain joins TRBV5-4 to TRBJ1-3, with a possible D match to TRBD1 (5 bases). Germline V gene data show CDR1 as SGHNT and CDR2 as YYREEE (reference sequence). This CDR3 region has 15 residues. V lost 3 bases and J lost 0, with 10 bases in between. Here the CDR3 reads CASSSDSYSGNTIYF. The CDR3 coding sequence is TGTGCCAGCAGCTCCGACAGCTACTCTGGAAACACCATATATTTT.

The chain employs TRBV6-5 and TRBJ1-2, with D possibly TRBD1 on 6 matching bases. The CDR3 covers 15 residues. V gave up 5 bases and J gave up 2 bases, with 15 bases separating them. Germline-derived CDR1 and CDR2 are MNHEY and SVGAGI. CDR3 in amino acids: CASSLWGQGNYGYTF. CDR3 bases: TGTGCCAGCAGTCTATGGGGGCAGGGCAACTATGGCTACACCTTC.

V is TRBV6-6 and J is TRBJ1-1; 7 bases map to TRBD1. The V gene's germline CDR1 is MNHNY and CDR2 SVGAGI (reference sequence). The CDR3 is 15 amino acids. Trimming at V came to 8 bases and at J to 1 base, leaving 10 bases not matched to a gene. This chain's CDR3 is CASFRKGAGNTEAFF. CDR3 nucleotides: TGTGCCAGCTTTCGAAAGGGGGCGGGGAACACTGAAGCTTTCTTT.

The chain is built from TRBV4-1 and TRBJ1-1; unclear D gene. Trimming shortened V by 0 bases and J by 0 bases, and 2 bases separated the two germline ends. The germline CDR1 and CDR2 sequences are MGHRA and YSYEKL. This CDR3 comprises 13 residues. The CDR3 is CASSQDMNTEAFF. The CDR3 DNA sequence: TGCGCCAGCAGCCAAGACATGAACACTGAAGCTTTCTTT.

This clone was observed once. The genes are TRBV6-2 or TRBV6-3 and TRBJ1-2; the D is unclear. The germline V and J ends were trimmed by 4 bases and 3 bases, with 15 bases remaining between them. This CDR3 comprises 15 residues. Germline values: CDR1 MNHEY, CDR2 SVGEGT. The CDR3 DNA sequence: TGTGCCAGCAGTTCCTCCGAAAGCCGGTACTATGGCTACACCTTC. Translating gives CASSSSESRYYGYTF.

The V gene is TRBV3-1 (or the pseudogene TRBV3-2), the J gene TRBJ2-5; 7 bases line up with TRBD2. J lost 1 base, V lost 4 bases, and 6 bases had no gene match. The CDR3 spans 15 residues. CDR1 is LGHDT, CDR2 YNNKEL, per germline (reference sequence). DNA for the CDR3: TGTGCCAGCAGCCCTACATGGGGGGGCCAAGAGACCCAGTACTTC. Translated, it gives CASSPTWGGQETQYF.

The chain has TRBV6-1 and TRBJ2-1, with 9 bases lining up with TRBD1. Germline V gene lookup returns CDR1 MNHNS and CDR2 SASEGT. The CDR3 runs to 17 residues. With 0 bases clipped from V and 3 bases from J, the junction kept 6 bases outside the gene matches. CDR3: CASSEAQATGGYNEQFF. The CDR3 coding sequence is TGTGCCAGCAGTGAAGCGCAGGCGACAGGGGGCTACAATGAGCAGTTCTTC.

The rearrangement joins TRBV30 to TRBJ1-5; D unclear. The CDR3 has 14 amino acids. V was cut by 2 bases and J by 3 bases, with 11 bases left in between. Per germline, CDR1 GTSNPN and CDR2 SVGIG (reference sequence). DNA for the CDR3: TGTGCCTGGAGTTATTTGGGGATCAATCAGCCCCAGCATTTT. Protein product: CAWSYLGINQPQHF.

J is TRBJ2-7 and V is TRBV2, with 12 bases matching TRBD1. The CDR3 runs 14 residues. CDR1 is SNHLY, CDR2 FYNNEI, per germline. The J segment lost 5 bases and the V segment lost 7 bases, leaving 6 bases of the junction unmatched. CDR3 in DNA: TGTGCCAGCACCCGGGACAGGGGGCAAGACGAGCAGTACTTC. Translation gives CASTRDRGQDEQYF.

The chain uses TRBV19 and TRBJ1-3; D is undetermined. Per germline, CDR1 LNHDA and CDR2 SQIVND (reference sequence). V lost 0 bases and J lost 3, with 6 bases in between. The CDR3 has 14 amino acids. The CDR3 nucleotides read TGTGCCAGTAGTATAGAAGGGCTTGGAAACACCATATATTTT. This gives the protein CASSIEGLGNTIYF.

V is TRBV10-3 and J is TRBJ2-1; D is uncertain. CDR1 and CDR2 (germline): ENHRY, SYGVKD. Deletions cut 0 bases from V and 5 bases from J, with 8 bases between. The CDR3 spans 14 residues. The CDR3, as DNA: TGTGCCATCAGTGAGTCGATGGCAGACAATGAGCAGTTCTTC. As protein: CAISESMADNEQFF.

The chain's CDR3 is CATSRGGTGGINTEAFF. The CDR3, as DNA: TGTGCCACCAGCAGAGGGGGGACAGGCGGGATAAACACTGAAGCTTTCTTT. The chain is built from TRBV15 and TRBJ1-1, with TRBD1 identical over 8 bases. V lost 1 base to trimming and J lost 2 bases; unmatched junction nucleotides: 9. Germline values: CDR1 LNHNV, CDR2 YYDKDF (reference sequence). The CDR3 contains 17 residues. The entire variable domain, with the rest obtained from reference TRBV15 and TRBJ1-1, is as follows: DAMVIQNPRYQVTQFGKPVTLSCSQTLNHNVMYWYQQKSSQAPKLLFHYYDKDFNNEADTPDNFQSRRPNTSFCFLDIRSPGLGDTAMYLCATSRGGTGGINTEAFFGQGTRLTVV.

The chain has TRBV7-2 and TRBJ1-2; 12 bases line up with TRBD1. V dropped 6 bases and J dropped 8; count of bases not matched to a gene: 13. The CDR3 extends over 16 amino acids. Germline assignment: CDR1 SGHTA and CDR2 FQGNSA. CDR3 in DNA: TGTGCCAGCAGACTGTACCCGGGACAGGGGGCAAAGGGCTACACCTTC. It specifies CASRLYPGQGAKGYTF.

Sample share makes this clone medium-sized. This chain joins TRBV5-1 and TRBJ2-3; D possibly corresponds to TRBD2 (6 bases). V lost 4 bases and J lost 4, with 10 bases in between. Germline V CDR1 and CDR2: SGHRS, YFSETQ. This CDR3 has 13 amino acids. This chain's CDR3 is CASSLWGADTQYF. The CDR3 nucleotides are TGCGCCAGCAGCCTTTGGGGGGCAGATACGCAGTATTTT.

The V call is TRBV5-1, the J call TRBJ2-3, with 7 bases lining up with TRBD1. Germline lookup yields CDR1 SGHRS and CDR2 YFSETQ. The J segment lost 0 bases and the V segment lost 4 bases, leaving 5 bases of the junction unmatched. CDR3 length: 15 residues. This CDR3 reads CASSRDRASTDTQYF. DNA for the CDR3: TGCGCCAGCAGCCGAGACAGGGCTAGCACAGATACGCAGTATTTT.

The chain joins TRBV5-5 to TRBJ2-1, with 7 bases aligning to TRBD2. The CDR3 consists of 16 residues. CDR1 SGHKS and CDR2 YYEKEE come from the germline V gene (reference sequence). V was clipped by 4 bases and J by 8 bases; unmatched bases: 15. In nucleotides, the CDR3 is TGTGCCAGCAGCCCCCGAGCGGGGCCTCTACTTTATGAGCAGTTCTTC. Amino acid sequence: CASSPRAGPLLYEQFF.

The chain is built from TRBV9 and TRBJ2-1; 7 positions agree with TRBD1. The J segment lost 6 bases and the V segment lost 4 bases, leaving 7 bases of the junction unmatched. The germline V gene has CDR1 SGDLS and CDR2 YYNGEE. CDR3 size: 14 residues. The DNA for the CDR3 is TGTGCCAGCAGCCGATCGACAGGGATCAATGAGCAGTTCTTC. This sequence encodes CASSRSTGINEQFF. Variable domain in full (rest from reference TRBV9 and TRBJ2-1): DSGVTQTPKHLITATGQRVTLRCSPRSGDLSVYWYQQSLDQGLQFLIQYYNGEERAKGNILERFSAQQFPDLHSELNLSSLELGDSALYFCASSRSTGINEQFFGPGTRLTVL.

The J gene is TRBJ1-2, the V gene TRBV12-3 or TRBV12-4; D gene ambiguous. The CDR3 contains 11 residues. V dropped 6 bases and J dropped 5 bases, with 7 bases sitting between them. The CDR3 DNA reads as TGTGCCAGCAGCACCACATATGGCTACACCTTC. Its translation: CASSTTYGYTF.

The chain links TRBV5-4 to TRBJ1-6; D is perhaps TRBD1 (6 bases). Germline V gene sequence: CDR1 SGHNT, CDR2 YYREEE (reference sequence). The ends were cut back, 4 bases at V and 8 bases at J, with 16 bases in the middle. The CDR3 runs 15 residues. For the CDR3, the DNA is TGTGCCAGCAGCCCGAGGGGGGGCGATTATTCACCCCTCCACTTT. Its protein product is CASSPRGGDYSPLHF.

This CDR3 reads CASSLLTTPGTSGVASSYEQYF. The DNA for the CDR3 is TGCGCCAGCAGCTTACTAACCACCCCCGGGACTAGCGGGGTTGCGAGCTCCTACGAGCAGTACTTC. V usage is TRBV5-1 and J usage is TRBJ2-7, with 13 nucleotides matching TRBD2. Trimming removed 2 bases from V and 0 bases from J; junction bases left unmatched: 20. Germline-derived CDR1 and CDR2 are SGHRS and YFSETQ. This CDR3 has 22 amino acids. Looking up the rest from reference TRBV5-1 and TRBJ2-7 gives the full variable domain: KAGVTQTPRYLIKTRGQQVTLSCSPISGHRSVSWYQQTPGQGLQFLFEYFSETQRNKGNFPGRFSGRQFSNSRSEMNVSTLELGDSALYLCASSLLTTPGTSGVASSYEQYFGPGTRLTVT.

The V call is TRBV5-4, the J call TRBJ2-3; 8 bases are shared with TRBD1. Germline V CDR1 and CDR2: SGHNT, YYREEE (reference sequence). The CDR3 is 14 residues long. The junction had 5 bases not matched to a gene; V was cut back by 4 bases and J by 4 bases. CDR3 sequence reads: CASSKRQGSDTQYF. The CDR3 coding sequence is TGTGCCAGCAGCAAGAGACAGGGGTCAGATACGCAGTATTTT.

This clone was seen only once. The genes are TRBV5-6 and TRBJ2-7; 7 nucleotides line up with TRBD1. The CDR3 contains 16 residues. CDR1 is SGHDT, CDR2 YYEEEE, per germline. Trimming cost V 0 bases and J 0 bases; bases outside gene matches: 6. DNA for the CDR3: TGTGCCAGCAGCTTGGGGGGACAGACGAGCTCCTACGAGCAGTACTTC. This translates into CASSLGGQTSSYEQYF.

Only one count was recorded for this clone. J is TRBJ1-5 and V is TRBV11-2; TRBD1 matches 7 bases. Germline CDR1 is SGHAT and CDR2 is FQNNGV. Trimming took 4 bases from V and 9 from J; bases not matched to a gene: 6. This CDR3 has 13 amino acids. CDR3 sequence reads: CASSSDRHRPQHF. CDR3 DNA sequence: TGTGCCAGCAGCTCGGACAGGCATCGGCCCCAGCATTTT.

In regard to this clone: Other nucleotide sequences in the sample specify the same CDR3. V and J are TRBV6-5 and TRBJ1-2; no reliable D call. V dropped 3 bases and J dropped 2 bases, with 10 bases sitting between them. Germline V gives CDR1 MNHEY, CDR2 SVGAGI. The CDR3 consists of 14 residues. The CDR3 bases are TGTGCCAGCAGTTATTCGGTTCTGAACTATGGCTACACCTTC. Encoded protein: CASSYSVLNYGYTF.

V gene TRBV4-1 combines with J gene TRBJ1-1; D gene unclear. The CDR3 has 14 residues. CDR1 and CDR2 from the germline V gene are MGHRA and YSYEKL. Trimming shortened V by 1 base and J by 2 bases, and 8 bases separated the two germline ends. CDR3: CASSQGNGNTEAFF. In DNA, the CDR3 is TGCGCCAGCAGCCAAGGGAACGGTAACACTGAAGCTTTCTTT.